The 26 T cell receptor beta chains presented below share a single source sample, sequenced in a study of T cells in Graves' hyperthyroidism and ophthalmopathy. From RNA transcripts, TCR beta CDR3 regions were amplified. Initially, a first-round RT-PCR of the TCR CDR3 employed the HTBI primer set. TCRdb re-called the multiplex PCR reads through MiXCR, storing one row per CDR3 protein. The table has around 250,000 distinct CDR3 sequences, almost 25% seen once. Input material: blood. All receptors derive from a woman in her forties with Graves' ophthalmopathy.

The gene calls are TRBV12-3 or TRBV12-4 and TRBJ2-5, with TRBD2 identical over 7 bases. The V gene end was trimmed by 5 bases and the J gene end by 5 bases; junction bases not matched to a gene: 5. The CDR3 runs 13 residues. CDR3 in amino acids: CASSAAGVETQYF. The CDR3 DNA is TGTGCCAGCAGTGCTGCGGGAGTCGAGACCCAGTACTTC.

This clonotype was detected many times. V gene TRBV7-2 combines with J gene TRBJ2-7, with 11 bases identical to TRBD2. The CDR3 spans 16 residues. The germline V gene has CDR1 SGHTA and CDR2 FQGNSA. V dropped 4 bases and J dropped 9; count of bases not matched to a gene: 14. This chain's CDR3 is CASSYELGLAGLGQYF. The DNA for the CDR3 is TGTGCCAGCAGCTACGAACTCGGACTAGCGGGCCTTGGGCAGTACTTC.

This clonotype was recorded many times. V gene TRBV20-1 combines with J gene TRBJ1-1, with 7 bases lining up with TRBD1. The CDR3 consists of 15 residues. Trimming removed 6 bases from V and 1 base from J; junction bases left unmatched: 11. CDR1 is DFQATT and CDR2 is SNEGSKA in the germline V gene (reference sequence). Here the CDR3 DNA reads TGCAGTGCGAGATCAGAGGACAGGCCGAACACTGAAGCTTTCTTT. It specifies CSARSEDRPNTEAFF.

There are many counts of this clonotype. This chain connects TRBV4-1 to TRBJ1-5; TRBD1 aligns across 11 bases. The germline V gene encodes CDR1 MGHRA and CDR2 YSYEKL. Trimming cost V 3 bases and J 4 bases; bases outside gene matches: 5. The CDR3 is 16 amino acids. The CDR3 DNA reads as TGCGCCAGCAGCCATCCCCGGGACAGGGGGAATCAGCCCCAGCATTTT. Translated: CASSHPRDRGNQPQHF.

This clonotype was seen a few times. A much more abundant neighbour one base away suggests this may be a read error. The J gene is TRBJ1-1, the V gene TRBV19; D ambiguous. Germline lookup yields CDR1 LNHDA and CDR2 SQIVND (reference sequence). V was pared by 9 bases and J by 5 bases, with 19 bases between. This CDR3 has 14 residues. The CDR3 spells CASCFGEDGTEAFF. The CDR3 DNA is TGTGCCAGCTGTTTTGGTGAGGATGGGACTGAAGCTTTCTTT.

The V gene is TRBV15, the J gene TRBJ1-5, with D hard to call. The CDR3 covers 15 residues. CDR1 LNHNV and CDR2 YYDKDF come from the germline V gene (reference sequence). V lost 0 bases, J lost 1 base, and 7 bases lay in between. In nucleotides, the CDR3 is TGTGCCACCAGCAGAGATAGAGAAAGCAATCAGCCCCAGCATTTT. Translation: CATSRDRESNQPQHF.

This clonotype showed up many times. This chain joins TRBV20-1 and TRBJ1-5; 9 bases are shared with TRBD1. The germline V gene has CDR1 DFQATT and CDR2 SNEGSKA (reference sequence). CDR3 length: 14 amino acids. With V trimmed by 3 bases and J by 2 bases, 2 bases remained unmatched. The DNA for the CDR3 is TGCAGTGCTAGGGACAGGGGTCGCAATCAGCCCCAGCATTTT. Translated: CSARDRGRNQPQHF.

This clonotype was detected ten times or more. The chain couples TRBV27 to TRBJ1-1; D perhaps matches TRBD1 (6 bases). Germline CDR1 MNHEY, CDR2 SMNVEV (reference sequence). Trimming stripped 8 bases from V and 0 bases from J, with 16 bases between. There are 15 residues in the CDR3. The CDR3 nucleotides are TGTGCCAGCCGTAAGGACAGAACAATGAACACTGAAGCTTTCTTT. Its translation: CASRKDRTMNTEAFF.

This clonotype was seen repeatedly, ten times or more. V is TRBV11-3 and J is TRBJ2-7; D gene ambiguous. The germline V gene encodes CDR1 SGHNT and CDR2 YENEEA. V lost 2 bases and J 3 bases, leaving 8 bases between the germline ends. This CDR3 has 13 residues. CDR3: CASSLMAGYEQYF. CDR3 DNA: TGTGCCAGCAGCTTAATGGCTGGCTACGAGCAGTACTTC.

This chain uses TRBV28 with TRBJ1-2, with D hard to call. This CDR3 has 16 amino acids. CDR1 and CDR2 (germline): MDHEN, SYDVKM. The V end was cut by 7 bases, the J end by 0 bases, with 18 bases between. The CDR3 protein is CASNIPGVRSNYGYTF. In DNA form, the CDR3 reads TGTGCCAGCAATATACCCGGGGTCAGATCTAACTATGGCTACACCTTC.

This clonotype was recorded a few times. The chain carries TRBV29-1 and TRBJ2-7, with D maybe TRBD2 (6 bases). Germline assignment: CDR1 SQVTM and CDR2 ANQGSEA. The CDR3 runs to 14 residues. V was shortened by 1 base and J by 0 bases, with 10 bases between the two germline ends. The chain's CDR3 is CSVEGDGSSYEQYF. The CDR3 DNA reads TGCAGCGTTGAAGGGGACGGGAGCTCCTACGAGCAGTACTTC.

A word on this clonotype: A read error may produce the germline difference seen at one junction end. The rearrangement joins TRBV28 to TRBJ2-7; 9 positions match TRBD2. This CDR3 has 15 amino acids. CDR1 and CDR2 (germline): MDHEN, SYDVKM. CDR3 DNA sequence: TGTGCCGGCAGTTCCCCTAGCGGGGCATCCTACGAGCAGTACTTC. It is translated as CAGSSPSGASYEQYF.

This clonotype has at least ten counts. The chain carries TRBV30 and TRBJ1-1; tentative D call: TRBD1 (5 bases). Trimming pared 5 bases from V and 1 base from J, leaving 11 bases between. Germline loops: CDR1 GTSNPN, CDR2 SVGIG (reference sequence). The CDR3 has 13 amino acids. Here the CDR3 DNA reads TGTGCCTGGGCCAGACAGCAGAACACTGAAGCTTTCTTT. Protein: CAWARQQNTEAFF. Filled out from reference TRBV30 and TRBJ1-1, the complete variable domain reads SQTIHQWPATLVQPVGSPLSLECTVEGTSNPNLYWYRQAAGRGLQLLFYSVGIGQISSEVPQNLSASRPQDRQFILSSKKLLLSDSGFYLCAWARQQNTEAFFGQGTRLTVV.

This clonotype was seen at least ten times. The V gene is TRBV15, the J gene TRBJ1-5; no definite D call. The CDR3 covers 14 residues. Germline V gene lookup returns CDR1 LNHNV and CDR2 YYDKDF (reference sequence). The germline V and J ends were trimmed by 1 base and 0 bases, with 4 bases remaining between them. CDR3: CATSRVISNQPQHF. The CDR3 DNA is TGTGCCACCAGCAGAGTGATTAGCAATCAGCCCCAGCATTTT.

About this clonotype: This may stem from a read error, because a much larger clone lies one nucleotide away. The V gene is TRBV7-3, the J gene TRBJ1-1; tentative D call: TRBD1 (6 bases). The CDR3 runs to 15 residues. V lost 0 bases and J lost 7, with 15 bases in between. Germline CDR1 SGHTA, CDR2 FQGTGA. CDR3: CASSLTGGISSEAFF. In nucleotides, the CDR3 is TGTGCCAGCAGCTTAACGGGGGGCATAAGCAGTGAAGCTTTCTTT.

This clonotype was seen repeatedly, ten times or more. This sequence joins TRBV29-1 and TRBJ1-2; D call uncertain. Germline values: CDR1 SQVTM, CDR2 ANQGSEA. CDR3 length equals 13 residues. Trimming took off 0 bases at V and 9 bases at J, with 14 bases between the two ends. The CDR3 bases are TGCAGCGTTGAAGATCCAAGGGAAAGAAGCTACACCTTC. Translated: CSVEDPRERSYTF.

This clonotype was recorded at least ten times. The rearrangement links TRBV27 to TRBJ1-5; D unresolved. Looked up from germline, CDR1 is MNHEY and CDR2 is SMNVEV (reference sequence). This CDR3 spans 16 amino acids. The germline V and J ends were trimmed by 2 bases and 2 bases, with 13 bases remaining between them. The DNA for the CDR3 is TGTGCCAGCAGTTTAGGGTGGGGTTGGTGCAATCAGCCCCAGCATTTT. Translation: CASSLGWGWCNQPQHF.

This clonotype showed up many times. With a much larger clone just one base away, this may be a read error. The V and J genes are TRBV6-1 and TRBJ1-2, with D tentatively TRBD1 (5 bases). The germline CDR1 and CDR2 sequences are MNHNS and SASEGT. The CDR3 is 13 residues long. The CDR3 DNA follows: TGTGCCAGCAGTGCATCACAGGTCTATGGCCACACCTTC. Its protein product is CASSASQVYGHTF.

There are many counts of this clonotype. The chain is built from TRBV6-5 and TRBJ1-2, with D uncertain. The V gene lost 6 bases and the J gene lost 2 bases, with 10 bases spanning the gap. The germline gives CDR1 MNHEY, CDR2 SVGAGI. The CDR3 covers 13 residues. CDR3 DNA: TGTGCCAGCAGCTATACAGAGAACTATGGCTACACCTTC. It yields the protein CASSYTENYGYTF.

This clonotype was seen at least ten times. This sequence joins TRBV2 and TRBJ1-6; 10 nucleotides agree with TRBD1. V shed 7 bases, J shed 10 bases, and the junction held 7 bases outside the gene matches. The CDR3 contains 14 residues. Germline CDR1 is SNHLY and CDR2 is FYNNEI. CDR3 in DNA: TGTGCCAGCACCCGGGACAGGGGAGGCTCACCCCTCCACTTT. It specifies CASTRDRGGSPLHF.

This clonotype was counted at least ten times. The CDR3 sequence: CASRGTSGFTGELFF. In nucleotides, the CDR3 is TGTGCCAGTCGGGGGACTAGCGGGTTTACCGGGGAGCTGTTTTTT. The J gene is TRBJ2-2, the V gene TRBV2; 12 nucleotides align to TRBD2. J gave up 5 bases and V 9 bases, and 7 bases lay outside the gene matches. Per germline, CDR1 SNHLY and CDR2 FYNNEI. The CDR3 has 15 residues.

Ten or more counts support this clonotype. The rearrangement links TRBV2 to TRBJ2-5; the D gene is possibly TRBD1 (5 bases). Germline CDR1 and CDR2: SNHLY and FYNNEI. CDR3 length equals 14 residues. With 6 bases removed from V and 5 bases from J, the gap between germline ends came to 16 bases. CDR3 nucleotides: TGTGCCAGCAGCGAGACCAGGGTAGGGGAGACCCAGTACTTC. This encodes CASSETRVGETQYF.

The V gene is TRBV6-2 or TRBV6-3, the J gene TRBJ2-7, with D perhaps matching TRBD2 (7 bases). Germline assignment: CDR1 MNHEY and CDR2 SVGEGT. V was pared by 3 bases and J by 5 bases, with 20 bases between. This CDR3 is built from 16 residues. The CDR3 sequence: CASSYAAGGGGHEQYF. The DNA of the CDR3 is TGTGCCAGCAGTTATGCCGCCGGGGGAGGGGGTCACGAGCAGTACTTC.

This clonotype was observed at least ten times. The J gene is TRBJ1-3, the V gene TRBV7-2, with no clear D. The CDR3 is 15 amino acids. Germline V gives CDR1 SGHTA, CDR2 FQGNSA. Trimming took off 1 base at V and 4 bases at J, with 11 bases between the two ends. The CDR3 nucleotides read TGTGCCAGCAGCTTAGGATTCGTGGGGGGAAACACCATATATTTT. It encodes CASSLGFVGGNTIYF.

This clonotype was seen many times. The chain is built from TRBV9 and TRBJ2-7; TRBD2 matches at 7 bases. This CDR3 is 16 amino acids long. With V trimmed by 0 bases and J by 3 bases, 9 bases remained unmatched. The germline gives CDR1 SGDLS, CDR2 YYNGEE. CDR3 residues: CASSVEWEGSLYEQYF. CDR3 DNA sequence: TGTGCCAGCAGCGTAGAATGGGAGGGATCCCTCTACGAGCAGTACTTC.

This clonotype was detected many times. The chain is built from TRBV29-1 and TRBJ2-5, with a possible D match to TRBD1 (9 bases). V was pared by 3 bases and J by 5 bases, with 25 bases between. The CDR3 loop spans 17 amino acids. Per the germline V gene, CDR1 is SQVTM and CDR2 is ANQGSEA. DNA for the CDR3: TGCAGCGTTGATCCCCCGGGGGGGACAGGGTGGTGGGAGACCCAGTACTTC. Translating gives CSVDPPGGTGWWETQYF.